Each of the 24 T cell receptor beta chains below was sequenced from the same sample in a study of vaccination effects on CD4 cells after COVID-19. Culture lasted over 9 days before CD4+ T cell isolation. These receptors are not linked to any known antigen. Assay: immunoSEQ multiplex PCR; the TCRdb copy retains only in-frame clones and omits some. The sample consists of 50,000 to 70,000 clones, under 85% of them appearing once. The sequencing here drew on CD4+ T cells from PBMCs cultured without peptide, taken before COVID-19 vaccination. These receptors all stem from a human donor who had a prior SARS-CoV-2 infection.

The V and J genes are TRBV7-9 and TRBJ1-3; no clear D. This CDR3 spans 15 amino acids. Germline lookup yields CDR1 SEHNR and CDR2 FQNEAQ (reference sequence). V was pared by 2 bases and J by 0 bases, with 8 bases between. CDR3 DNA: TGTGCCAGCAGCTTACAGTCAAGCTCTGGAAACACCATATATTTT. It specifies CASSLQSSSGNTIYF.

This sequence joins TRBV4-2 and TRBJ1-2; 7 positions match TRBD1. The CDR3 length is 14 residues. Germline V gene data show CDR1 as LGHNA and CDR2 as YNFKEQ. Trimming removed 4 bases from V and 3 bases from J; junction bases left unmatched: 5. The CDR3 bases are TGTGCCAGCAGCCCCATAGGACAGGACTATGGCTACACCTTC. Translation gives CASSPIGQDYGYTF.

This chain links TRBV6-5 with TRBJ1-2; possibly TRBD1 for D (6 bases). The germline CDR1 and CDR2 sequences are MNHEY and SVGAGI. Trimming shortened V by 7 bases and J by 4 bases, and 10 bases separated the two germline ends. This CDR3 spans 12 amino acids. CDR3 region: CASTPDSYGYTF. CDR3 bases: TGTGCCAGCACCCCGGACAGCTATGGCTACACCTTC.

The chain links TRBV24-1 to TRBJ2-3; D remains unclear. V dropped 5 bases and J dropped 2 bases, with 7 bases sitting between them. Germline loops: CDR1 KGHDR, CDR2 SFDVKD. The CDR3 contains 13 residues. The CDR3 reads CATSGGHTDTQYF. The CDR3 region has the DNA TGTGCCACCAGTGGAGGCCACACAGATACGCAGTATTTT.

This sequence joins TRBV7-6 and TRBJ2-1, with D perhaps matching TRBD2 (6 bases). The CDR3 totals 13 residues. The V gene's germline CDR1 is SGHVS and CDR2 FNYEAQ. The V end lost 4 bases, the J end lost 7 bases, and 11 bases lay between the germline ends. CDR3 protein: CASSSVGGNEQFF. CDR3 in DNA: TGTGCCAGCAGCTCCGTTGGGGGGAATGAGCAGTTCTTC.

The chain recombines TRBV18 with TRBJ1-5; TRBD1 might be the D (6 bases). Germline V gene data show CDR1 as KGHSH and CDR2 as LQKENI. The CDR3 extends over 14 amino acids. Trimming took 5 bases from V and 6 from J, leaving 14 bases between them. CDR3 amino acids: CASSYGQYGQPQHF. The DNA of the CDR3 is TGTGCCAGCTCATATGGACAGTACGGTCAGCCCCAGCATTTT.

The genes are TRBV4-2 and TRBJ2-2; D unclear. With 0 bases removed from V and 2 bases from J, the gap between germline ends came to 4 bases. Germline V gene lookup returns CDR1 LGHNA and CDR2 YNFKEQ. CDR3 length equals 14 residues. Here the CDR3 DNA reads TGTGCCAGCAGCCAAGATGAAAACACCGGGGAGCTGTTTTTT. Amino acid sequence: CASSQDENTGELFF.

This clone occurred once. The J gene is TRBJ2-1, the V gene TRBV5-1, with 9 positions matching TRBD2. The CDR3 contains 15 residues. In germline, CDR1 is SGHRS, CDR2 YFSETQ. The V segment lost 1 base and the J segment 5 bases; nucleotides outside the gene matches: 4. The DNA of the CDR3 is TGCGCCAGCAGCTTGTTTACTAGCGGGCACAATGAGCAGTTCTTC. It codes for CASSLFTSGHNEQFF. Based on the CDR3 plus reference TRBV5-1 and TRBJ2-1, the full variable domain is KAGVTQTPRYLIKTRGQQVTLSCSPISGHRSVSWYQQTPGQGLQFLFEYFSETQRNKGNFPGRFSGRQFSNSRSEMNVSTLELGDSALYLCASSLFTSGHNEQFFGPGTRLTVL.

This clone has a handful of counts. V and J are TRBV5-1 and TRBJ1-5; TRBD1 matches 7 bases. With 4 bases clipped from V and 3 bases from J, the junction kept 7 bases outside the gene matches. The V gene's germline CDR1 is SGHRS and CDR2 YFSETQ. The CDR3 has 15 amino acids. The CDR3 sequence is CASSPTTGTNQPQHF. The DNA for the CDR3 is TGCGCCAGCAGCCCTACGACAGGGACCAATCAGCCCCAGCATTTT.

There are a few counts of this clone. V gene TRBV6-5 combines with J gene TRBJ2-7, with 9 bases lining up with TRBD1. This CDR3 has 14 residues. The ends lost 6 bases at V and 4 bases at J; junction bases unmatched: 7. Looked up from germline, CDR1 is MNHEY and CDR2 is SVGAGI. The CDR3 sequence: CASRQQGARYEQYF. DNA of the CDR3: TGTGCCAGCAGACAACAGGGGGCGAGGTACGAGCAGTACTTC.

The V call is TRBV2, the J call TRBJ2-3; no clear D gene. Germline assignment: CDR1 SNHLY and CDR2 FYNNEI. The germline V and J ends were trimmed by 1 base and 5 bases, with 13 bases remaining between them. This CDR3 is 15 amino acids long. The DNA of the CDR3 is TGTGCCAGCAGTGAAGAGGGAACCGACAAAGATACGCAGTATTTT. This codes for CASSEEGTDKDTQYF.

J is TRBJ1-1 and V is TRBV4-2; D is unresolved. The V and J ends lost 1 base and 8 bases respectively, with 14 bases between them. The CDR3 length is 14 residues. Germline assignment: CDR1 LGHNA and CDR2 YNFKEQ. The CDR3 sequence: CASSQGVGLSEAFF. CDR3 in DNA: TGTGCCAGCAGCCAAGGGGTTGGGCTTTCAGAAGCTTTCTTT.

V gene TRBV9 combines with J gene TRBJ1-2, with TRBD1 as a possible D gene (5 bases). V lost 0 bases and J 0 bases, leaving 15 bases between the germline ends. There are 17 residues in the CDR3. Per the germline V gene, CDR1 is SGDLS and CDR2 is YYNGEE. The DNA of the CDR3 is TGTGCCAGCAGCGTAGGGGGCAGGGCCCGTGCTAACTATGGCTACACCTTC. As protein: CASSVGGRARANYGYTF.

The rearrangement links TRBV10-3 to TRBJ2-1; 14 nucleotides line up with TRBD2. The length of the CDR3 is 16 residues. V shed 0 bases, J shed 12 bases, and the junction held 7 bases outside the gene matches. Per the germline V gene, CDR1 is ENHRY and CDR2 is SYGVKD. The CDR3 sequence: CAISESTSGGALGQFF. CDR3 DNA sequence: TGTGCCATCAGTGAGTCGACTAGCGGGGGGGCGTTGGGGCAGTTCTTC.

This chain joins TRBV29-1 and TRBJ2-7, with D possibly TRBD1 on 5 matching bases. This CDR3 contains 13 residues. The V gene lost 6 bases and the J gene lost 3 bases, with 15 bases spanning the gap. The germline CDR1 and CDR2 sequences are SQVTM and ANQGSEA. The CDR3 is CSVARELDYEQYF. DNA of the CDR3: TGCAGCGTCGCCAGGGAACTTGACTACGAGCAGTACTTC.

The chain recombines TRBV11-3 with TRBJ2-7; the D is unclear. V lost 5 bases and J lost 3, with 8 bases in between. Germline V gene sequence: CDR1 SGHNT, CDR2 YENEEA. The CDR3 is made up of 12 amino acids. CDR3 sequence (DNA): TGTGCCAGCAGCAACAATAACTACGAGCAGTACTTC. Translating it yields CASSNNNYEQYF. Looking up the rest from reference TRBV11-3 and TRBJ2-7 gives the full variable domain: EAGVVQSPRYKIIEKKQPVAFWCNPISGHNTLYWYLQNLGQGPELLIRYENEEAVDDSQLPKDRFSAERLKGVDSTLKIQPAELGDSAVYLCASSNNNYEQYFGPGTRLTVT.

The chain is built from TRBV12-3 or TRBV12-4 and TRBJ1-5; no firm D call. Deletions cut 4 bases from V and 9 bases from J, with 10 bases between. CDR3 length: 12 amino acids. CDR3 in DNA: TGTGCCAGCAGTTACCAGGTTTCGCCCCAGCATTTT. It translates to CASSYQVSPQHF.

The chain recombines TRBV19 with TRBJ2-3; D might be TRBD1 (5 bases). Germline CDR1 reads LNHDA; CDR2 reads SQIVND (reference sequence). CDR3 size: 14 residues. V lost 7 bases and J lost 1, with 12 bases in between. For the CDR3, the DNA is TGTGCCAGTAATAGGGGCGGCCGCACAGATACGCAGTATTTT. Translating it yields CASNRGGRTDTQYF.

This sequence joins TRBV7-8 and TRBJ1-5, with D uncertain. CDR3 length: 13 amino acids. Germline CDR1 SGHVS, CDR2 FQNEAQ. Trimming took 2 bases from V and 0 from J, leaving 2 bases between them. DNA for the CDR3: TGTGCCAGCAGCTTAACTAGCAATCAGCCCCAGCATTTT. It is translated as CASSLTSNQPQHF.

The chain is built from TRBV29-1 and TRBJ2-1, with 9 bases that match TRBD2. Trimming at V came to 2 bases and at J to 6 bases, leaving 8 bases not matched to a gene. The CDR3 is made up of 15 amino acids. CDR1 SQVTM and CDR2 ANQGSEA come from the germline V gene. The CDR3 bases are TGCAGCGTTGAAAGGCGGGGGGGCCTTGCCAATGAGCAGTTCTTC. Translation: CSVERRGGLANEQFF.

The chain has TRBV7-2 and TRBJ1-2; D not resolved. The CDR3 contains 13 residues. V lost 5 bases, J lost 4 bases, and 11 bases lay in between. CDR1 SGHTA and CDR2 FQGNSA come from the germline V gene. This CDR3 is CASSLRTFYGYTF. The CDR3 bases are TGTGCCAGCAGCCTCAGGACCTTCTATGGCTACACCTTC.

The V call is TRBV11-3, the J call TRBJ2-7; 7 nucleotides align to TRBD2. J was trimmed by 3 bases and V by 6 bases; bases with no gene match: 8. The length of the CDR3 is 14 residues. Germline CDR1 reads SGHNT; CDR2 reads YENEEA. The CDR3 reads CASRREGYNYEQYF. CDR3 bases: TGTGCCAGCAGAAGGGAGGGATATAACTACGAGCAGTACTTC.

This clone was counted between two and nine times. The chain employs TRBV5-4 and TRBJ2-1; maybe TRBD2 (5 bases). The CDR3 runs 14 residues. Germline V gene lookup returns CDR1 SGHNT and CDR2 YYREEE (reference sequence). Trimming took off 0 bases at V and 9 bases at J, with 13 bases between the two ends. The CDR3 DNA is TGTGCCAGCAGCTTGGTTTTAGTGGCGGGTGAGCAGTTCTTC. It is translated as CASSLVLVAGEQFF.

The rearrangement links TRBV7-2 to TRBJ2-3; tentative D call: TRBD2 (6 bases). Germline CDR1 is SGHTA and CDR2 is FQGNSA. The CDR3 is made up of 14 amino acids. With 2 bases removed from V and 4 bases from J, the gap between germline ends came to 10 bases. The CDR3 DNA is TGTGCCAGCAGCTTATGGTCTAGCGCAGATACGCAGTATTTT. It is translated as CASSLWSSADTQYF.